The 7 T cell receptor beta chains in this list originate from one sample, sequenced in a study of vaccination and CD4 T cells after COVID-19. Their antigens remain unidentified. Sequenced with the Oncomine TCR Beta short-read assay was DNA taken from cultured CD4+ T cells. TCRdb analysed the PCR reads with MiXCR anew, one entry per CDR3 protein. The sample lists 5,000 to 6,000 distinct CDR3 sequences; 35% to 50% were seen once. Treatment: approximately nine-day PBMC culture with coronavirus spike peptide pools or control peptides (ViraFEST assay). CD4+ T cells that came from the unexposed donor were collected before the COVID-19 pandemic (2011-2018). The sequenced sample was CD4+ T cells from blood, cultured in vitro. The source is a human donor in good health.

The CDR3 loop reads CASSLTLGHPTGELFF. The CDR3 bases are TGTGCCAGCAGCTTAACGCTGGGGCACCCAACCGGGGAGCTGTTTTTT. The chain is built from TRBV7-3 and TRBJ2-2; perhaps TRBD1 as D (5 bases). This CDR3 spans 16 amino acids. Between the trimmed V and J ends, which lost 0 bases and 5 bases, there was a span of 13 bases. From germline, CDR1 is SGHTA and CDR2 FQGTGA.

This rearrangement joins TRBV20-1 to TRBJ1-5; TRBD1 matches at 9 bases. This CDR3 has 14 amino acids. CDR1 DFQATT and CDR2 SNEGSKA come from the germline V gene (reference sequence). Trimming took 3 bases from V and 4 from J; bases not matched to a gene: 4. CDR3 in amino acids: CSARGDRANQPQHF. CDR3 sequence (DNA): TGCAGTGCTAGGGGGGACAGGGCGAATCAGCCCCAGCATTTT.

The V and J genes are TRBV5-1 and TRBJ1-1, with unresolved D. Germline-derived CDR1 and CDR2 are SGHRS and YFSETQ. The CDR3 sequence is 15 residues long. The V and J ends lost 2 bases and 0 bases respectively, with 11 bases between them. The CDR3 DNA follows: TGCGCCAGCAGCTTAAACGGGCAGTTGAACACTGAAGCTTTCTTT. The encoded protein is CASSLNGQLNTEAFF.

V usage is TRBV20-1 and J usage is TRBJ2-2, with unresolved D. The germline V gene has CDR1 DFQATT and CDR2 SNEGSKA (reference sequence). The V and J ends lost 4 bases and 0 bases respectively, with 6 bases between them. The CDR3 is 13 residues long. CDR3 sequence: CSAKSANTGELFF. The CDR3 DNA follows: TGCAGTGCTAAGTCAGCGAACACCGGGGAGCTGTTTTTT.

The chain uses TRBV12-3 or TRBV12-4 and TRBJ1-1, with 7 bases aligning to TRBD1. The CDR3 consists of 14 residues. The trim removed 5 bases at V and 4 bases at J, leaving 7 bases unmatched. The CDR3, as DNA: TGTGCCAGCAGTCAATTGTCAGGGGGCACTGAAGCTTTCTTT. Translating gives CASSQLSGGTEAFF.

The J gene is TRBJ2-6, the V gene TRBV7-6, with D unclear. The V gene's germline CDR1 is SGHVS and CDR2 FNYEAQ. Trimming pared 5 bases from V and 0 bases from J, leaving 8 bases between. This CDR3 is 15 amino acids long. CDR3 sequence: CASSLTVSGANVLTF. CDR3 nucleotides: TGTGCCAGCAGCCTCACAGTCTCTGGGGCCAACGTCCTGACTTTC.

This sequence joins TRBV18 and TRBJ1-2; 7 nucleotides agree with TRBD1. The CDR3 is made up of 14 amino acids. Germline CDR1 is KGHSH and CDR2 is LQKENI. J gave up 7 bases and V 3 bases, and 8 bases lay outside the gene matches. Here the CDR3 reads CASSPVDRAGGYTF. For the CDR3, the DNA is TGTGCCAGCTCACCTGTCGACAGGGCGGGTGGCTACACCTTC.